This TCR beta chain was identified during a study of response to subunit inactivated influenza vaccine. This clonotype has more than one count but fewer than ten. The target antigen is unknown. CDR1 and CDR2 (germline): SGHTA, FQGNSA. V shed 3 bases, J shed 4 bases, and the junction held 9 bases outside the gene matches. This CDR3 is built from 16 residues. TCRdb reprocessed the RT-PCR reads with MiXCR, giving one entry per CDR3 protein. The repertoire holds fewer than 650,000 distinct CDR3 sequences, with over 10% as singletons. Study results and limitations: The authors suggested that every seasonal influenza vaccination recruits few new T cells.

The TCR comes from a man aged 50 to 59 who received an inactivated influenza vaccine. The specimen comprised PBMCs from blood, sampled roughly 6 weeks after vaccination. This chain links TRBV7-2 with TRBJ2-7; 10 bases are a match to TRBD2. This CDR3 is CASSFSSGTSVYEQYF. The CDR3 DNA follows: TGTGCCAGCAGCTTTAGCTCCGGGACTAGCGTGTACGAGCAGTACTTC. The whole variable domain, filled in from reference TRBV7-2 and TRBJ2-7, reads GAGVSQSPSNKVTEKGKDVELRCDPISGHTALYWYRQSLGQGLEFLIYFQGNSAPDKSGLPSDRFSAERTGGSVSTLTIQRTQQEDSAVYLCASSFSSGTSVYEQYFGPGTRLTVT.